The clone carrying this TCR beta chain was recorded once. Measured with immunoSEQ multiplex PCR; TCRdb has only the in-frame clones, and not every one. The sample holds more than 110,000 clones; 94% are singletons and the top ten take around 1.9%. These data are taken from a study of cytomegalovirus exposure and HLA in healthy donors. The CDR3 totals 16 residues. In germline, CDR1 is SEHNR, CDR2 FQNEAQ (reference sequence). The V gene end was trimmed by 1 base and the J gene end by 2 bases; junction bases not matched to a gene: 5. The origin of this receptor is a man in his late teens or twenties in good health and CMV-seropositive. The sample consisted of PBMCs. V gene TRBV7-9 combines with J gene TRBJ2-3; 8 positions agree with TRBD2. As DNA, the CDR3 is TGTGCCAGCAGCTTAGGACGGGAGGGCCCCACAGATACGCAGTATTTT. As protein: CASSLGREGPTDTQYF.